This is a list of T cell receptor beta chains from one sample in a study of cytomegalovirus exposure and HLA in healthy donors. TCRdb's copy holds only in-frame clones and misses some; the assay was immunoSEQ multiplex PCR. The data hold about 180,000 clones, with 75% to 90% observed a single time. The material sequenced was PBMCs. These receptors all stem from a boy aged 2 to 9 in good health and CMV-seronegative. The CDR3 runs from the conserved cysteine through the conserved F or W. Fields, in order: J gene, clone size, D gene, V gene, CDR3 DNA, CDR3 protein. A D gene is named only where the DNA matches it firmly. Rows give clone size only sometimes, using once, few, many, or a class for an expanded clone.

TRBJ2-6	once	.	TRBV6-1	TGTGCCAGCACAGGGGGGGCCAACGTCCTGACTTTC	CASTGGANVLTF
TRBJ1-2	once	.	TRBV11-1	TGTGCCAGCAGCTTACAAGGCGACAGCTATGGCTACACCTTC	CASSLQGDSYGYTF
TRBJ2-7	.	.	TRBV10-1	TGCGCCAGCAGTGACAGGGTCCCCTACGAGCAGTACTTC	CASSDRVPYEQYF
TRBJ2-6	.	.	TRBV9	TGTGCCAGCAGCGGCAGGGTGGTAACTGGGGCCAACGTCCTGACTTTC	CASSGRVVTGANVLTF
TRBJ1-2	.	.	TRBV6-5	TGTGCCAGCAGTTCAGCCACGGGGTTGGACTATGGCTACACCTTC	CASSSATGLDYGYTF
TRBJ2-1	.	TRBD2	TRBV9	TGTGCCAGCAGCGTAGAGGGCGGGGGGTTTTCCAATGAGCAGTTCTTC	CASSVEGGGFSNEQFF
TRBJ1-6	.	TRBD1	TRBV7-9	TGTGCCAGCAGCTTAGCCACAGGGGGCTTTTCACCCCTCCACTTT	CASSLATGGFSPLHF
TRBJ1-5	.	.	TRBV6-1	TGTGCCACCAGCGGCGGCAGCCTCAATCAGCCCCAGCATTTT	CATSGGSLNQPQHF
TRBJ1-1	few	TRBD1	TRBV29-1	TGCAGCGTTGACCGGACAGGGCGAGGGACTGAAGCTTTCTTT	CSVDRTGRGTEAFF
TRBJ2-7	.	.	TRBV21-1	TGTGCCAGCAGCAAAGGATTAGGTCAGACGGGGGAGCAGTACTTC	CASSKGLGQTGEQYF
TRBJ2-3	.	.	TRBV19	TGTGCCAGTAGTGCAGCCGGGACATTAACAGATACGCAGTATTTT	CASSAAGTLTDTQYF
TRBJ2-7	.	TRBD1	TRBV9	TGTGCCAGCAGTGAAAACCCTAAGACAGGGGGCCAGTACGAGCAGTACTTC	CASSENPKTGGQYEQYF
TRBJ2-3	.	.	TRBV7-9	TGTGCCAGCAGCCCTAGGGTGAGCGGATCTAGCACAGATACGCAGTATTTT	CASSPRVSGSSTDTQYF
TRBJ1-1	.	.	TRBV27	TGTGCCAGCAGTCAAGTCACAGGGCTCCGAATTAACACTGAAGCTTTCTTT	CASSQVTGLRINTEAFF
TRBJ1-5	.	.	TRBV28	TGTGCCAGCAGTGACCACCGGGGAGGGGGGAATCAGCCCCAGCATTTT	CASSDHRGGGNQPQHF
TRBJ2-7	.	.	TRBV25-1	TGTGCCAGCAGTGAATCAGGGGAGAACTACGAGCAGTACTTC	CASSESGENYEQYF
TRBJ1-1	.	.	TRBV27	TGTGCCAGCAGTCATAGGACAGATCTTGAAGCTTTCTTT	CASSHRTDLEAFF
TRBJ1-2	.	.	TRBV6-1	TGTGCCAGCAGTGGAGACATTCCCTCGCGAGGCTACACCTTC	CASSGDIPSRGYTF
TRBJ2-1	.	.	TRBV10-2	TGCGCCAGCAGTGAGACTAGGGGGGGGGCCGGGTCGCAGTTCTTC	CASSETRGGAGSQFF
TRBJ2-3	.	TRBD2	TRBV5-1	TGCGCCAGCAGCTTGGCCTATAGCGGGGGGCAACCCACAGATACGCAGTATTTT	CASSLAYSGGQPTDTQYF
TRBJ2-1	.	TRBD2	TRBV10-1	TGCGCCAGCAGTCGAGGACTAGAGTTCAATGAGCAGTTCTTC	CASSRGLEFNEQFF
TRBJ1-3	.	TRBD1	TRBV30	TGTGCCTGGAGCAGGGGGACTGGAAACACCATATATTTT	CAWSRGTGNTIYF
TRBJ2-5	.	.	TRBV20-1	TGCAGTGTGGCGGGCCAAGAGACCCAGTACTTC	CSVAGQETQYF
TRBJ1-1	.	.	TRBV5-6	TGTGCCAGCAGCTTGCCAGGGAACACTGAAGCTTTCTTT	CASSLPGNTEAFF
TRBJ1-3	.	.	TRBV19	TGTGCCAGTAGCGAGGGTTCTCGGGACAACTCTGGAAACACCATATATTTT	CASSEGSRDNSGNTIYF
TRBJ1-2	.	.	TRBV12-5	TGTGCTAGTGGTTTGGTATGGGGGGGAATTGACTATGGCTACACCTTC	CASGLVWGGIDYGYTF
TRBJ1-2	.	TRBD1	TRBV5-1	TGCGCCAGCAGCGTTGGACAGGGGGCCCAGGGCTACACCTTC	CASSVGQGAQGYTF
TRBJ2-5	.	.	TRBV21-1	TGTGCCAGCAGCAATGGTCCCTTCCCTAAGCGGGGGGCAGGGGAGACCCAGTACTTC	CASSNGPFPKRGAGETQYF
TRBJ2-3	.	TRBD2	TRBV4-1	TGCGCCAGCAGCCAATCCGGGGGGGCCGTGGATACGCAGTATTTT	CASSQSGGAVDTQYF
TRBJ1-2	once	.	TRBV28	TGTGCCAGCAGGACAGTCTTACTTACTAACTATGGCTACACCTTC	CASRTVLLTNYGYTF
TRBJ1-4	once	TRBD1	TRBV7-9	TGTGCCAGCAGCCTTCACAGGGGGCTTGGAGAAAAACTGTTTTTT	CASSLHRGLGEKLFF
TRBJ1-3	.	.	TRBV7-6	TGTGCCAGCAGCATTATGGGGGGGACGGCCGTCTCTGGAAACACCATATATTTT	CASSIMGGTAVSGNTIYF
TRBJ2-2	.	TRBD2	TRBV27	TGTGCCAGCAGAATAGCGGGGGGGACCGGGGAGCTGTTTTTT	CASRIAGGTGELFF
TRBJ1-2	once	.	TRBV2	TGTGCCAGCATCCCGGAGGCTACGAACTATGGCTACACCTTC	CASIPEATNYGYTF